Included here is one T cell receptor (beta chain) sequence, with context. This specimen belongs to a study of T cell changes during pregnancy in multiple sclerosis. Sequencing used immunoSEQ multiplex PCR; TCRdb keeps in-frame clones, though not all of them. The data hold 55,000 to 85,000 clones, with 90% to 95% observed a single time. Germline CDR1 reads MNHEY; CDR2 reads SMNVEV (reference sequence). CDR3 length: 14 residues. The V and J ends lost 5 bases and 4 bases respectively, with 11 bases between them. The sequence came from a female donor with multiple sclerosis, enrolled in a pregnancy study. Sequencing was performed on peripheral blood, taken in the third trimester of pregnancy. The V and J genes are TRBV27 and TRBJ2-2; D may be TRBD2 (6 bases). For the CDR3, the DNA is TGTGCCAGCAGTGGGGCGGGGAGCACCGGGGAGCTGTTTTTT. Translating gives CASSGAGSTGELFF.